This T cell receptor beta chain is drawn from a study of blood T cell repertoires in COVID-19. Whole-study context: T cells, B-cell-depleted T cells, or PBMCs supplied cDNA or gDNA.

CDR1 and CDR2 from the germline V gene are MNHEY and SMNVEV (reference sequence). Trimming removed 3 bases from V and 4 bases from J, with 15 bases in between. The CDR3 contains 15 residues. Patients in Seattle were enrolled during active infection, then followed longitudinally. In the authors' workflow: Reference gene primer amplification yielded estimated nucleated cell counts. TCRdb's table, derived via immunoSEQ multiplex PCR, lists solely in-frame clones and lacks some. That table is the source of V, J and clone size, and D and trimming were worked out from the DNA. In the table there are 540,000 or so clones, roughly nine tenths of which are singletons.

The J gene is TRBJ2-5, the V gene TRBV27, with a tentative D call TRBD2 (6 bases). Input material: peripheral blood. The receptor was derived from a woman between 45 and 60 years old with COVID-19, enrolled during active disease. The CDR3 DNA is TGTGCCAGCAGTTTGGGGAGGAGGTTTGGAGAGACCCAGTACTTC. It translates to CASSLGRRFGETQYF.